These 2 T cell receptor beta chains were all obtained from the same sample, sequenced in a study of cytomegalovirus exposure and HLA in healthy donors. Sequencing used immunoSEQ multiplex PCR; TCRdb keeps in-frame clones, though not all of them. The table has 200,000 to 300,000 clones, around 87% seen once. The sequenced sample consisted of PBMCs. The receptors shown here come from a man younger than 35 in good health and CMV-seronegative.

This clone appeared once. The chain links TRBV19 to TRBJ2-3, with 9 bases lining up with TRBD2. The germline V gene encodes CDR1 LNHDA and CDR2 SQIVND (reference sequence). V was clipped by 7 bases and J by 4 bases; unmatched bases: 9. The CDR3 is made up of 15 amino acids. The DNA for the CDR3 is TGTGCCAGTAATGCAGGGCGGGAGGGCGCAGATACGCAGTATTTT. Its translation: CASNAGREGADTQYF.

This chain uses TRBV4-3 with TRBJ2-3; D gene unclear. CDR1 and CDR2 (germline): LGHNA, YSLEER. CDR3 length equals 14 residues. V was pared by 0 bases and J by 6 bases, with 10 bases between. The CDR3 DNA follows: TGCGCCAGCAGCCAAGAGAGGTCTTCGGATACGCAGTATTTT. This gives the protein CASSQERSSDTQYF.